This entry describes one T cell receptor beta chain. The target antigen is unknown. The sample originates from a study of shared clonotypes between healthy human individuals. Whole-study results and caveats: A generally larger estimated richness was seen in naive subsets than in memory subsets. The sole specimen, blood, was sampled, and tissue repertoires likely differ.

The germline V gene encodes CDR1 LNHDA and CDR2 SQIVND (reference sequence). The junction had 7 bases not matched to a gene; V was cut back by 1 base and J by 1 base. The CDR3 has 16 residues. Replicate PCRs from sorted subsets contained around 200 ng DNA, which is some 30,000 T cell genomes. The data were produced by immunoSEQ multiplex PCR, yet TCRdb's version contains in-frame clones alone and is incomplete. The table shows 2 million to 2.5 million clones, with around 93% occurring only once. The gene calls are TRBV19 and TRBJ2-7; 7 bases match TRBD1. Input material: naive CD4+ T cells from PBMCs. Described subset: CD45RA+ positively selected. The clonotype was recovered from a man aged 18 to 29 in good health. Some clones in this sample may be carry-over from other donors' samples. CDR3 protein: CASSIVGDSPSYEQYF. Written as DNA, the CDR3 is TGTGCCAGTAGTATAGTCGGGGACAGTCCATCCTACGAGCAGTACTTC.